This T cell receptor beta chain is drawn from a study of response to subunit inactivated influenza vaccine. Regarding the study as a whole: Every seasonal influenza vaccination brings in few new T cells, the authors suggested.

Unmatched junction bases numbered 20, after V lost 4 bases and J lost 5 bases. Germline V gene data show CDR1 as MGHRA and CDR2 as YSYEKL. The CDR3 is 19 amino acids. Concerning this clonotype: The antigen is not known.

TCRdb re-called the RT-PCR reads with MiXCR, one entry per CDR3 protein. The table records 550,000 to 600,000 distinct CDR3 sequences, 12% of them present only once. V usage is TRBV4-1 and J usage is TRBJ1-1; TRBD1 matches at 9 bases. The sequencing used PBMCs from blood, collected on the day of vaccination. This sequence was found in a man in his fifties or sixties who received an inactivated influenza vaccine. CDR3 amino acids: CASSPGGLGTGSRGTEAFF. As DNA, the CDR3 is TGCGCCAGCAGCCCGGGGGGGTTGGGGACAGGGTCAAGGGGAACTGAAGCTTTCTTT.